This T cell receptor (beta chain) was found in a study of cytomegalovirus exposure and HLA in healthy donors. The V gene's germline CDR1 is LGHNA and CDR2 YSLEER. J gave up 7 bases and V 4 bases, and 13 bases lay outside the gene matches. There are 17 residues in the CDR3. The PCR employed 60 Vbeta primers together with 13 Jbeta primers. Method: immunoSEQ multiplex PCR; TCRdb's copy keeps in-frame clones and lacks some. The table has some 110,000 clones, about 79% seen once. The source is a man younger than 45 in good health and CMV-seropositive. This chain joins TRBV4-3 and TRBJ2-1; 10 bases match TRBD2. The sequenced sample consisted of PBMCs. This CDR3 is CASSPLAGGPYANEQFF. The CDR3 bases are TGCGCCAGCAGCCCCTTAGCGGGAGGCCCCTATGCGAATGAGCAGTTCTTC.